This T cell receptor beta chain was sequenced in a study of response to subunit inactivated influenza vaccine. Findings of the study overall: Each seasonal influenza vaccination recruits few new T cells, the authors suggested.

CDR1 ENHRY and CDR2 SYGVKD come from the germline V gene. With 4 bases removed from V and 2 bases from J, the gap between germline ends came to 13 bases. This CDR3 is 15 amino acids long. A remark on this clonotype: Its antigen is still unknown.

TCRdb reprocessed the RT-PCR reads via MiXCR and lists one record per CDR3 protein. The top ten clones hold under 10% of a sample with almost 250,000 distinct CDR3 sequences, 9% to 15% of them seen once. Sequenced here: non-naive T cells sorted from PBMCs, sampled about 14 days before vaccination. The TCR sequence derives from a man aged 50-60 years who received an inactivated influenza vaccine. The rearrangement links TRBV10-3 to TRBJ2-3; D is possibly TRBD1 (5 bases). The CDR3 protein is CAISATPDNTDTQYF. For the CDR3, the DNA is TGTGCCATCAGTGCGACCCCGGACAACACAGATACGCAGTATTTT.